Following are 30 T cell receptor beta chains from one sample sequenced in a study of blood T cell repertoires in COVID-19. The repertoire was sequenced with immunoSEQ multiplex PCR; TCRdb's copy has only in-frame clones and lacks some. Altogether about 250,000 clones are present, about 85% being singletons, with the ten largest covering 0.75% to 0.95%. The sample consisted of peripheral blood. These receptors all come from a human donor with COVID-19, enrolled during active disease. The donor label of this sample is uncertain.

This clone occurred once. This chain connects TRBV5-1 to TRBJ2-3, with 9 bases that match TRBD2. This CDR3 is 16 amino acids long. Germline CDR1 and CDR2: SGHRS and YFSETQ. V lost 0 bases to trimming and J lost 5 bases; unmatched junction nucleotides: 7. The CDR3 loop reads CASSLERLAGKDTQYF. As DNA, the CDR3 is TGCGCCAGCAGCTTGGAAAGGCTAGCGGGAAAAGATACGCAGTATTTT.

This CDR3 is CASSFSSGSYEQYF. The DNA for the CDR3 is TGTGCCAGCAGCTTCTCTAGCGGGAGTTACGAGCAGTACTTC. J is TRBJ2-7 and V is TRBV4-2, with 10 bases aligning to TRBD2. The germline V gene has CDR1 LGHNA and CDR2 YNFKEQ. After removal of 5 bases from V and 4 bases from J, the junction contained 5 bases not matched to a gene. This CDR3 contains 14 residues.

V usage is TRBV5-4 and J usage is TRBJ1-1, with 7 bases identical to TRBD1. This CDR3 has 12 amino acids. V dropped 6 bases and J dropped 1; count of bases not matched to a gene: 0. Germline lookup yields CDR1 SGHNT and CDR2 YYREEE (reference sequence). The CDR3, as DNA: TGTGCCAGCAACAGGGGGAACACTGAAGCTTTCTTT. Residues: CASNRGNTEAFF.

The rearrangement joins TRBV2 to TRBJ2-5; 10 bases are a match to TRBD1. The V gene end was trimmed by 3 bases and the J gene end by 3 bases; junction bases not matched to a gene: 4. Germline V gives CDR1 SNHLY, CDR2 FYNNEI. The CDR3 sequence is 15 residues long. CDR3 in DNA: TGTGCCAGCAGTGACGGGACAGGGGCAAAAGAGACCCAGTACTTC. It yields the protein CASSDGTGAKETQYF.

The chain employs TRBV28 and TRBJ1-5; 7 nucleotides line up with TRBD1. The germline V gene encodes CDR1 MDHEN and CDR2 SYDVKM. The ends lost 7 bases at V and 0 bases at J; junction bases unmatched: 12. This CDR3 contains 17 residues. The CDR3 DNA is TGTGCCAGCAACCCGACAGGGAGACTATATAGCAATCAGCCCCAGCATTTT. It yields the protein CASNPTGRLYSNQPQHF. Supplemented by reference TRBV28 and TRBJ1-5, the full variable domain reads DVKVTQSSRYLVKRTGEKVFLECVQDMDHENMFWYRQDPGLGLRLIYFSYDVKMKEKGDIPEGYSVSREKKERFSLILESASTNQTSMYLCASNPTGRLYSNQPQHFGDGTRLSIL.

The CDR3 DNA sequence: TGTGCCAGCCTATCACAGGGGGCAGCTTTCTTT. Translation: CASLSQGAAFF. The V gene is TRBV28, the J gene TRBJ1-1; 9 bases match TRBD1. This CDR3 contains 11 residues. V lost 8 bases to trimming and J lost 10 bases; unmatched junction nucleotides: 5. In germline, CDR1 is MDHEN, CDR2 SYDVKM.

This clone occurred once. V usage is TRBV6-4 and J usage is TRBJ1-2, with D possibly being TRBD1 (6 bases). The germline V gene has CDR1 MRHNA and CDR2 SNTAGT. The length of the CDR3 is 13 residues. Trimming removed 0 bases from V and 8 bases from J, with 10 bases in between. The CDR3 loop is CASSDSRGTGYTF. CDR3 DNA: TGTGCCAGCAGTGACTCGAGAGGGACAGGCTACACCTTC.

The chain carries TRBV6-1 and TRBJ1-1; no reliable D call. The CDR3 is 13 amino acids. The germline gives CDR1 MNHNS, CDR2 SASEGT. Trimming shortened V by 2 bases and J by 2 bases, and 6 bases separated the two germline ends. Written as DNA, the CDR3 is TGTGCCAGCAGTGAACAGATTAACACTGAAGCTTTCTTT. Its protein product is CASSEQINTEAFF.

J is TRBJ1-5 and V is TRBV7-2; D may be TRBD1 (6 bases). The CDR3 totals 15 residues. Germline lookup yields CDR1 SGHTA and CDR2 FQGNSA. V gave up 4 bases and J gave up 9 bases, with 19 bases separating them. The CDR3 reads CASSSERDIVRPQHF. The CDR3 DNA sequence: TGTGCCAGCAGCTCCGAGAGGGACATCGTGAGGCCCCAGCATTTT.

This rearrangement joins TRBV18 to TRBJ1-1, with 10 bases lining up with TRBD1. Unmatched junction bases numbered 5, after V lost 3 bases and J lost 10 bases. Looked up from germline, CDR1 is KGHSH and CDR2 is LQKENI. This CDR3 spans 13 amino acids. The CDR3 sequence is CASSPRDRGLAFF. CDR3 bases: TGTGCCAGCTCACCCCGGGACAGGGGTTTAGCTTTCTTT.

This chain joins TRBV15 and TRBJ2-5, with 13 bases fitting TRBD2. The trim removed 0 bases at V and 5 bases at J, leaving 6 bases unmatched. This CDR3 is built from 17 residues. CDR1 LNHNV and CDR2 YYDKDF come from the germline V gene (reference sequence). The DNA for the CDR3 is TGTGCCACCAGCAGAGAGGGGACTAGCGGGACTCGGGAGACCCAGTACTTC. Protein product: CATSREGTSGTRETQYF.

Here the CDR3 reads CASSPGSGSYNEQFF. CDR3 DNA sequence: TGTGCCAGCAGCCCCGGGTCTGGCTCCTACAATGAGCAGTTCTTC. The chain joins TRBV11-2 to TRBJ2-1; D not resolved. The CDR3 covers 15 residues. CDR1 is SGHAT, CDR2 FQNNGV, per germline. Trimming left V 5 bases short and J 0 bases short, with 11 bases between.

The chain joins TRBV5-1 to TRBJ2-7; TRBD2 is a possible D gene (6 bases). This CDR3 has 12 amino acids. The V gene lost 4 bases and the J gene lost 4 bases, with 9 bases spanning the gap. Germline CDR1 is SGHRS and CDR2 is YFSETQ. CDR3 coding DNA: TGCGCCAGCAGCCAGGCGGGGTACGAGCAGTACTTC. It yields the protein CASSQAGYEQYF.

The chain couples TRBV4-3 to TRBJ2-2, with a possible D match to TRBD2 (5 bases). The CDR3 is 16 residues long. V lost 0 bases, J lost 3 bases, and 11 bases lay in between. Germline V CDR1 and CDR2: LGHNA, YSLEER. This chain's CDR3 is CASSQEPGWDTGELFF. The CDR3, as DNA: TGCGCCAGCAGCCAAGAACCGGGATGGGACACCGGGGAGCTGTTTTTT.

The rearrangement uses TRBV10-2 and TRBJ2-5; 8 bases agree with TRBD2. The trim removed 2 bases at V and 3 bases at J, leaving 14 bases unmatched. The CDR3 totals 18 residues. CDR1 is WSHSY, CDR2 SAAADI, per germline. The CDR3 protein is CASSERASYSGIKETQYF. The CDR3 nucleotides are TGCGCCAGCAGTGAGAGGGCATCGTATAGCGGGATCAAAGAGACCCAGTACTTC.

The CDR3, as DNA: TGTGCCAGCAGCTTCGGGGGTAATAATGAAAAACTGTTTTTT. The encoded protein is CASSFGGNNEKLFF. The chain is built from TRBV7-2 and TRBJ1-4, with D perhaps TRBD1 (5 bases). The CDR3 has 14 residues. The V gene's germline CDR1 is SGHTA and CDR2 FQGNSA. With 3 bases removed from V and 4 bases from J, the gap between germline ends came to 9 bases.

This CDR3 reads CASSPGSGRGRGQPQHF. The CDR3 region has the DNA TGTGCCAGCAGCCCAGGGAGCGGCAGGGGGCGCGGTCAGCCCCAGCATTTT. J is TRBJ1-5 and V is TRBV7-6; 8 bases map to TRBD1. The CDR3 covers 17 residues. The V and J ends lost 5 bases and 6 bases, in that order; junction bases with no gene match: 15. Looked up from germline, CDR1 is SGHVS and CDR2 is FNYEAQ.

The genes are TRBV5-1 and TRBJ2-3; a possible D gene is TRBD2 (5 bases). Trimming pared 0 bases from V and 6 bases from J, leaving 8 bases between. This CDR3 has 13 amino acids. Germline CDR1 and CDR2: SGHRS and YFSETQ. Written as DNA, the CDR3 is TGCGCCAGCAGCTTGGGGCCGGGGGATACGCAGTATTTT. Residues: CASSLGPGDTQYF.

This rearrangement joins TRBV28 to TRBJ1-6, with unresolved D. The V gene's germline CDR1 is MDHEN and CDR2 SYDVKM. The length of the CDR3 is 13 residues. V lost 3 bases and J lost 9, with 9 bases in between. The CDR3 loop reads CASSFPGVSPLHF. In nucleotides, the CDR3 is TGTGCCAGCAGTTTTCCGGGAGTTTCACCCCTCCACTTT. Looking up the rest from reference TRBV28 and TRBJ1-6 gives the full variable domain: DVKVTQSSRYLVKRTGEKVFLECVQDMDHENMFWYRQDPGLGLRLIYFSYDVKMKEKGDIPEGYSVSREKKERFSLILESASTNQTSMYLCASSFPGVSPLHFGNGTRLTVT.

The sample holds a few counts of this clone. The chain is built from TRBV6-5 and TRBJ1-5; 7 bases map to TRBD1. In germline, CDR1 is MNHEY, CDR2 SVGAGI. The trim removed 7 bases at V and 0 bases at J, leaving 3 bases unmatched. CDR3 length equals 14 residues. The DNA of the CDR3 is TGTGCCAGCACGGGACAGAATAGCAATCAGCCCCAGCATTTT. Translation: CASTGQNSNQPQHF.

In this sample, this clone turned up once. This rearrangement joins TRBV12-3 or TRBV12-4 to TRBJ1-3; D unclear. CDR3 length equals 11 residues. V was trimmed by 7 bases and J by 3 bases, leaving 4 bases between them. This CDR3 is CASTSGNTIYF. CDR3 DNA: TGTGCCAGCACTAGTGGAAACACCATATATTTT.

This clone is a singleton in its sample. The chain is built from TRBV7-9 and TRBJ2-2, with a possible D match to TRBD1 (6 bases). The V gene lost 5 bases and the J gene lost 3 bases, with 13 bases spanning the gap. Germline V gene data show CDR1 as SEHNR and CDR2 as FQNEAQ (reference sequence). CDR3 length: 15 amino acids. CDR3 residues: CASSPLGADTGELFF. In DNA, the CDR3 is TGTGCCAGCAGCCCCCTGGGGGCGGACACCGGGGAGCTGTTTTTT.

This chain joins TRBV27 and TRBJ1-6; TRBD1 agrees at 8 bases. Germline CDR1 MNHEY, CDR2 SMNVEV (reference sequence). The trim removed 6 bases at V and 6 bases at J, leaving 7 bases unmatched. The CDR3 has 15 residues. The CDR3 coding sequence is TGTGCCAGCAGCCCCGGGACAGGAGTTAATTCACCCCTCCACTTT. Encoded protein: CASSPGTGVNSPLHF.

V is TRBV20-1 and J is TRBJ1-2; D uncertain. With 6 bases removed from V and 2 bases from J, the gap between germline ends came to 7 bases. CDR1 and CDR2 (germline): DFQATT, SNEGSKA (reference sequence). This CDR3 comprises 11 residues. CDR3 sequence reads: CSALSNYGYTF. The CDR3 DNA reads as TGCAGTGCCCTGTCGAACTATGGCTACACCTTC.

CDR3 loop: CASTPGTGNTGELFF. CDR3 DNA: TGTGCCAGCACCCCCGGGACAGGGAACACCGGGGAGCTGTTTTTT. This chain links TRBV27 with TRBJ2-2; TRBD1 agrees at 8 bases. V lost 7 bases and J lost 1; bases outside the gene matches: 5. There are 15 residues in the CDR3. Germline lookup yields CDR1 MNHEY and CDR2 SMNVEV (reference sequence).

The CDR3 DNA is TGTGCCAGCAGCCAGGGGGATCCATTTGGGGATACGCAGTATTTT. As protein: CASSQGDPFGDTQYF. The chain recombines TRBV7-2 with TRBJ2-3; 7 bases line up with TRBD1. Germline V gives CDR1 SGHTA, CDR2 FQGNSA. Unmatched junction bases numbered 11, after V lost 5 bases and J lost 6 bases. This CDR3 spans 15 amino acids.

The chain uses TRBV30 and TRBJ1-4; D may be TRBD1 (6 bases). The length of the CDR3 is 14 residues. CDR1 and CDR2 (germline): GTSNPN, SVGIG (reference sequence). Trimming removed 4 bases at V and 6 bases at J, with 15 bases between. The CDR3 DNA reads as TGTGCCTGGAACCGGGGGGCTGACGATGAAAAACTGTTTTTT. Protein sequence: CAWNRGADDEKLFF.

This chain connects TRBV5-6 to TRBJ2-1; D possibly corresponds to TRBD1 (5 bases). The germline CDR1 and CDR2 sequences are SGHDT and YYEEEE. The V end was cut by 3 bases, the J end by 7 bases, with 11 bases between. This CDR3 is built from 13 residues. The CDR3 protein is CASSWGRLNEQFF. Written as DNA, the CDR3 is TGTGCCAGCAGCTGGGGCAGGTTGAATGAGCAGTTCTTC.

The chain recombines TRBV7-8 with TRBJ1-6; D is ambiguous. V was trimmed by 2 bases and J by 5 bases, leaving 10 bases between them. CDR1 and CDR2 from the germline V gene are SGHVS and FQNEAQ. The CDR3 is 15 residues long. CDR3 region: CASSLYPTDNSPLHF. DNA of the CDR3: TGTGCCAGCAGCTTATATCCCACAGATAATTCACCCCTCCACTTT.

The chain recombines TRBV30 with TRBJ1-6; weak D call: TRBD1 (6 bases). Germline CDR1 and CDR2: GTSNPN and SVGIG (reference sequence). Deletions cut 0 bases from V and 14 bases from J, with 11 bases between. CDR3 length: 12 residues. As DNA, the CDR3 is TGTGCCTGGAGTGTACAACAGGGCGCCCTCCACTTT. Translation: CAWSVQQGALHF.